This T cell receptor (beta chain) was identified during a study of cytomegalovirus exposure and HLA in healthy donors. Study-wide background: Some 77 million unique TCRs from HLA-typed donors were held in an early release of data. Findings and limits, study-wide: Earlier findings revealed that most TCR beta V segments proved productive either about 87% or about 30% of the time.

Nominally healthy donors provided the samples, though records likely missed some immune exposures. Note on this clone: Its target is unknown.

Germline loops: CDR1 MDHEN, CDR2 SYDVKM. This CDR3 is built from 15 residues. The junction had 10 bases not matched to a gene; V was cut back by 5 bases and J by 5 bases. It was with 60 Vbeta and 13 Jbeta primers that the PCR ran. TCRdb's table, derived via immunoSEQ multiplex PCR, lists solely in-frame clones and lacks some. The sample lists about 180,000 clones; 82% were seen once. This receptor was identified in a man aged 35 to 55 in good health and CMV-seronegative. What was sequenced was PBMCs. V usage is TRBV28 and J usage is TRBJ2-7, with 9 bases aligning to TRBD2. As DNA, the CDR3 is TGTGCCAGCAGTGTGGGCGGGAGGGCCCCCCACGAGCAGTACTTC. This gives the protein CASSVGGRAPHEQYF.